This T cell receptor (beta chain) was observed in a study of monozygotic twins with cystic fibrosis. General study points: Clonality was generally low (median around 0.009), higher in the most severe patients. In 13 of 16 pairs, V gene usage was closest to the co-twin's. Monozygotic CF twins shared more identical nucleotide clonotypes than unrelated patients.

This table comes from immunoSEQ multiplex PCR, and its TCRdb copy is limited to in-frame clones, with some not included. The sample carries 13,000 or so clones, 80% to 90% recorded once. Comment on this clone: Its antigen is unidentified.

Germline CDR1 and CDR2: LGHNA and YNFKEQ. The CDR3 extends over 14 amino acids. Between the trimmed V and J ends, which lost 1 base and 5 bases, there was a span of 11 bases. This receptor was identified in a boy aged 5 to 17 with cystic fibrosis. This sequence joins TRBV4-2 and TRBJ1-1; no reliable D call. The sample consisted of blood. The CDR3 region is CASSQVRGWTEAFF. The DNA of the CDR3 is TGTGCCAGCAGCCAAGTACGAGGGTGGACTGAAGCTTTCTTT.